The present T cell receptor beta chain was sequenced within a study of shared clonotypes between healthy human individuals. In the sorted-subset replicate PCRs, around 200 ng DNA, 25,000 to 30,000 T cell genomes, was used. Produced via immunoSEQ multiplex PCR; TCRdb's table is partial and in-frame only. The data contain roughly 640,000 clones, roughly 70% of them singletons. V was pared by 5 bases and J by 4 bases, with 12 bases between. Germline CDR1 SGHTA, CDR2 FQGNSA. This CDR3 spans 13 amino acids. Note on this clone: Just one base apart from a much larger clone, this may be a read error. The same CDR3 also results from other DNA sequences found in this sample.

The TCR sequence derives from a woman aged 30 to 39 in good health. Sequencing was carried out using memory CD4+ T cells sorted from blood. The subset here: CD45RA-negative fraction. The chain joins TRBV7-2 to TRBJ2-7, with a possible D match to TRBD1 (6 bases). As DNA, the CDR3 is TGTGCCAGCAGCCCTCTTAGGGGGTACGAGCAGTACTTC. Translating gives CASSPLRGYEQYF. Using reference TRBV7-2 and TRBJ2-7 for the parts outside the CDR3, the full variable domain is GAGVSQSPSNKVTEKGKDVELRCDPISGHTALYWYRQSLGQGLEFLIYFQGNSAPDKSGLPSDRFSAERTGGSVSTLTIQRTQQEDSAVYLCASSPLRGYEQYFGPGTRLTVT.